The 25 T cell receptor beta chains given below trace back to one sample, sequenced in a study of CD8 T cells in ankylosing spondylitis. MiXCR was run by TCRdb on the 5' RACE reads, yielding one entry per CDR3 protein. Among about 360,000 distinct CDR3 sequences listed, 20% to 25% were seen once. Sequenced: blood, either unsorted or a sorted T cell fraction (not recorded which). The receptors originated from a male donor with ankylosing spondylitis or in good health (not recorded which).

This clonotype was observed many times. CDR3 protein: CASSSLGGPTYEQYF. CDR3 DNA: TGTGCCAGCAGTTCGCTAGGGGGTCCGACCTACGAGCAGTACTTC. This chain uses TRBV12-3 or TRBV12-4 with TRBJ2-7; D is perhaps TRBD1 (6 bases). The V and J ends lost 4 bases and 2 bases respectively, with 15 bases between them. The CDR3 has 15 residues.

V usage is TRBV6-5 and J usage is TRBJ2-5; TRBD2 might be the D (5 bases). The length of the CDR3 is 15 residues. Trimming cost V 2 bases and J 5 bases, with 15 bases left between them. Germline CDR1 MNHEY, CDR2 SVGAGI. CDR3 sequence reads: CASSYLEGSGETQYF. The CDR3 nucleotides are TGTGCCAGCAGTTACCTTGAGGGATCGGGGGAGACCCAGTACTTC.

The rearrangement uses TRBV19 and TRBJ2-7; D perhaps matches TRBD1 (6 bases). The CDR3 sequence is 13 residues long. Trimming cost V 10 bases and J 6 bases, with 19 bases left between them. The germline V gene encodes CDR1 LNHDA and CDR2 SQIVND (reference sequence). Written as DNA, the CDR3 is TGTGCCACACGAAATCAGGGACAAGTCGAGCAGTACTTC. This codes for CATRNQGQVEQYF.

This clonotype turned up a few times. This chain joins TRBV12-3 or TRBV12-4 and TRBJ2-7; tentatively, D is TRBD1 (6 bases). This CDR3 has 13 amino acids. Trimming stripped 5 bases from V and 3 bases from J, with 11 bases between. The CDR3 is CASSEADSYEQYF. CDR3 coding DNA: TGTGCCAGCAGTGAAGCGGACAGCTACGAGCAGTACTTC.

J is TRBJ2-3 and V is TRBV7-9; 8 positions agree with TRBD1. Germline V gene lookup returns CDR1 SEHNR and CDR2 FQNEAQ (reference sequence). CDR3 length: 17 amino acids. The junction had 11 bases not matched to a gene; V was cut back by 4 bases and J by 2 bases. DNA for the CDR3: TGTGCCAGCAGCTCGATATTCGTACAGGGGGACACAGATACGCAGTATTTT. This sequence encodes CASSSIFVQGDTDTQYF. Drawing the rest from reference TRBV7-9 and TRBJ2-3, the complete variable domain is DTGVSQNPRHKITKRGQNVTFRCDPISEHNRLYWYRQTLGQGPEFLTYFQNEAQLEKSRLLSDRFSAERPKGSFSTLEIQRTEQGDSAMYLCASSSIFVQGDTDTQYFGPGTRLTVL.

There are a few counts of this clonotype. The chain is built from TRBV7-2 and TRBJ2-7, with 11 positions matching TRBD1. The CDR3 runs 14 residues. Germline V gene lookup returns CDR1 SGHTA and CDR2 FQGNSA. With 6 bases clipped from V and 9 bases from J, the junction kept 10 bases outside the gene matches. The CDR3: CASRRTGGFVGQYF. The CDR3 DNA is TGTGCCAGCAGACGGACAGGGGGCTTTGTTGGGCAGTACTTC.

A few counts support this clonotype. This chain uses TRBV24-1 with TRBJ2-1, with TRBD2 identical over 13 bases. Germline V CDR1 and CDR2: KGHDR, SFDVKD. Trimming cost V 8 bases and J 0 bases; bases outside gene matches: 6. The CDR3 consists of 17 residues. CDR3 nucleotide sequence: TGTGCCACCAACGGGGGACTAGCGGGGTCCTCCTACAATGAGCAGTTCTTC. Protein sequence: CATNGGLAGSSYNEQFF.

This clonotype was detected only a few times. DNA for the CDR3: TGCAGCGTTGCTTCAGCGGGGGGGAAGAACACCGGGGAGCTGTTTTTT. Translated, it gives CSVASAGGKNTGELFF. The V gene is TRBV29-1, the J gene TRBJ2-2; TRBD2 matches 10 bases. The V and J ends lost 4 bases and 1 base, in that order; junction bases with no gene match: 6. The CDR3 runs to 16 residues. Germline CDR1 SQVTM, CDR2 ANQGSEA.

The V and J genes are TRBV29-1 and TRBJ2-5; TRBD1 agrees at 7 bases. V gave up 3 bases and J gave up 2 bases; unmatched junction bases: 15. The CDR3 has 17 residues. Germline loops: CDR1 SQVTM, CDR2 ANQGSEA. CDR3 region: CSVDGFGDSDFQETQYF. CDR3 nucleotide sequence: TGCAGCGTTGATGGTTTTGGGGACAGCGACTTTCAAGAGACCCAGTACTTC.

The chain carries TRBV11-2 and TRBJ2-1; D tentatively fits TRBD1 or TRBD2 (6 bases each). The CDR3 is 17 residues long. CDR1 is SGHAT and CDR2 is FQNNGV in the germline V gene. V gave up 0 bases and J gave up 2 bases, with 14 bases separating them. The CDR3 sequence: CASSLDRGQVAYNEQFF. The CDR3 DNA is TGTGCCAGCAGCTTAGATCGGGGGCAGGTTGCCTACAATGAGCAGTTCTTC. Drawing the rest from reference TRBV11-2 and TRBJ2-1, the complete variable domain is EAGVAQSPRYKIIEKRQSVAFWCNPISGHATLYWYQQILGQGPKLLIQFQNNGVVDDSQLPKDRFSAERLKGVDSTLKIQPAKLEDSAVYLCASSLDRGQVAYNEQFFGPGTRLTVL.

The chain couples TRBV29-1 to TRBJ2-2, with D unclear. Between the trimmed V and J ends, which lost 3 bases and 0 bases, there was a span of 8 bases. Germline V gene data show CDR1 as SQVTM and CDR2 as ANQGSEA. This CDR3 has 14 residues. The CDR3 here is CSVEPASNTGELFF. Here the CDR3 DNA reads TGCAGCGTTGAGCCAGCCTCGAACACCGGGGAGCTGTTTTTT.

The genes are TRBV4-1 and TRBJ2-3; TRBD2 matches at 8 bases. Germline loops: CDR1 MGHRA, CDR2 YSYEKL. This CDR3 region has 16 residues. Trimming removed 1 base from V and 2 bases from J; junction bases left unmatched: 5. The CDR3 DNA is TGCGCCAGCAGCCAAGTAAGCGGGAGATCCACAGATACGCAGTATTTT. It encodes CASSQVSGRSTDTQYF.

The genes are TRBV12-3 or TRBV12-4 and TRBJ2-7; unclear D gene. V lost 3 bases, J lost 0 bases, and 9 bases lay in between. The CDR3 is 14 residues long. CDR3 protein: CASSFEAASYEQYF. The CDR3 DNA follows: TGTGCCAGCAGTTTTGAGGCAGCCTCCTACGAGCAGTACTTC.

The chain links TRBV7-9 to TRBJ2-1, with a possible D match to TRBD1 (5 bases). The CDR3 is 14 amino acids. Germline assignment: CDR1 SEHNR and CDR2 FQNEAQ (reference sequence). Trimming cost V 6 bases and J 3 bases, with 12 bases left between them. The CDR3: CASSPGLNYNEQFF. As DNA, the CDR3 is TGTGCCAGCAGTCCAGGGTTAAACTACAATGAGCAGTTCTTC.

The rearrangement uses TRBV12-3 or TRBV12-4 and TRBJ2-3; TRBD1 or TRBD2 may be the D gene (6 bases each). Trimming shortened V by 6 bases and J by 4 bases, and 17 bases separated the two germline ends. This CDR3 has 15 residues. CDR3 nucleotide sequence: TGTGCCAGCAGGCTACAGGGAGGAGGAGCAGATACGCAGTATTTT. Amino acids: CASRLQGGGADTQYF.

This clonotype was observed a handful of times. This chain links TRBV5-1 with TRBJ2-7, with 7 bases matching TRBD1. The CDR3 is made up of 15 amino acids. Unmatched junction bases numbered 9, after V lost 3 bases and J lost 3 bases. Germline CDR1 reads SGHRS; CDR2 reads YFSETQ. The CDR3 protein is CASSYGTAGYYEQYF. The CDR3 DNA reads as TGCGCCAGCAGCTACGGGACAGCAGGCTACTACGAGCAGTACTTC.

The chain uses TRBV7-3 and TRBJ2-1; 9 bases agree with TRBD1. The V gene end was trimmed by 5 bases and the J gene end by 5 bases; junction bases not matched to a gene: 16. The CDR3 runs to 18 residues. Germline V gives CDR1 SGHTA, CDR2 FQGTGA. Here the CDR3 DNA reads TGTGCCAGCAGCACACCTCGGACAGGGGTCGCCCCCCACAATGAGCAGTTCTTC. This sequence encodes CASSTPRTGVAPHNEQFF.

The chain is built from TRBV4-1 and TRBJ2-2; 16 bases are a match to TRBD2. J was trimmed by 4 bases and V by 3 bases; bases with no gene match: 2. The V gene's germline CDR1 is MGHRA and CDR2 YSYEKL. The CDR3 has 17 residues. The CDR3, as DNA: TGCGCCAGCAGCCAGGGACTAGCGGGGGGGCTCACCGGGGAGCTGTTTTTT. Protein sequence: CASSQGLAGGLTGELFF.

V is TRBV7-8 and J is TRBJ2-5; D possibly corresponds to TRBD2 (9 bases). Trimming took 5 bases from V and 1 from J, leaving 17 bases between them. The CDR3 loop spans 16 amino acids. Germline V gene lookup returns CDR1 SGHVS and CDR2 FQNEAQ. The CDR3 loop is CASSPGGGGAQETQYF. The CDR3 DNA sequence: TGTGCCAGCAGCCCAGGGGGCGGGGGGGCCCAAGAGACCCAGTACTTC.

This clonotype was seen more than once but under ten times. The V call is TRBV20-1, the J call TRBJ2-1; 12 bases are a match to TRBD2. CDR1 and CDR2 (germline): DFQATT, SNEGSKA (reference sequence). The CDR3 extends over 16 amino acids. V was clipped by 1 base and J by 4 bases; unmatched bases: 5. The CDR3 protein is CSARVLAGGFYNEQFF. CDR3 bases: TGCAGTGCTAGAGTACTAGCGGGGGGATTTTACAATGAGCAGTTCTTC.

There are a few counts of this clonotype. V and J are TRBV12-3 or TRBV12-4 and TRBJ2-1; 10 nucleotides align to TRBD2. The CDR3 runs 17 residues. V gave up 2 bases and J gave up 7 bases; unmatched junction bases: 11. The CDR3 DNA follows: TGTGCCAGCAGTTTACGTGGAGCGGGGGGGCGGTCGAATGAGCAGTTCTTC. Protein: CASSLRGAGGRSNEQFF.

A few counts support this clonotype. V usage is TRBV6-1 and J usage is TRBJ1-5; no firm D call. With 3 bases removed from V and 6 bases from J, the gap between germline ends came to 6 bases. Germline V gives CDR1 MNHNS, CDR2 SASEGT. The length of the CDR3 is 12 residues. The CDR3 DNA sequence: TGTGCCAGCAGTGATTTTCCTCAGCCCCAGCATTTT. Translating it yields CASSDFPQPQHF.

The CDR3 coding sequence is TGTGCCAGCAACCAACAGGGGGTCGGCTACAATGAGCAGTTCTTC. This gives the protein CASNQQGVGYNEQFF. The gene calls are TRBV9 and TRBJ2-1; 8 positions agree with TRBD1. V lost 6 bases and J lost 3; bases outside the gene matches: 8. Germline V gives CDR1 SGDLS, CDR2 YYNGEE. The CDR3 sequence is 15 residues long. Based on the CDR3 plus reference TRBV9 and TRBJ2-1, the full variable domain is DSGVTQTPKHLITATGQRVTLRCSPRSGDLSVYWYQQSLDQGLQFLIQYYNGEERAKGNILERFSAQQFPDLHSELNLSSLELGDSALYFCASNQQGVGYNEQFFGPGTRLTVL.

V usage is TRBV6-1 and J usage is TRBJ2-7; no firm D call. Germline values: CDR1 MNHNS, CDR2 SASEGT. This CDR3 contains 13 residues. V lost 0 bases and J lost 2, with 5 bases in between. The CDR3 DNA reads TGTGCCAGCAGTGAAGCAGAGCCCTACGAGCAGTACTTC. Residues: CASSEAEPYEQYF.

This clonotype was found many times. This chain joins TRBV12-3 or TRBV12-4 and TRBJ1-1; TRBD1 aligns across 7 bases. The CDR3 covers 14 residues. Trimming removed 7 bases from V and 8 bases from J; junction bases left unmatched: 13. The CDR3 bases are TGTGCCAGCACCCCTCCCTGGGACAGCTACGAAGCTTTCTTT. It translates to CASTPPWDSYEAFF.